The rows below give T cell receptor beta chains drawn from one sample of a study of T-cell reconstitution after alpha-beta-depleted transplantation in children. TCRdb recomputed calls from the PCR reads with MiXCR, one row per CDR3 protein. The sample has 400,000 to 550,000 distinct CDR3 sequences, roughly 10% seen once. The input for sequencing was PBMCs, taken before TCRalphabeta/CD19-depleted stem cell transplant. The receptor source for this set is a child aged 2 to 10 with inherited bone marrow failure, due to receive a stem cell transplant. Each CDR3 is given with its conserved first and last residue. A D gene is named only where the DNA matches it firmly. Clone size is stated in some rows and not others, as once, few, many or a class when expanded.

TRBJ1-5 many TRBV9 NA CASNVFGTQHF TGTGCCAGCAACGTTTTCGGGACCCAGCATTTT
TRBJ2-7 many TRBV14 NA CASSQEIGGIGYEQYF TGTGCCAGCAGCCAAGAAATTGGGGGGATCGGGTACGAGCAGTACTTC
TRBJ2-2 NA TRBV28 NA CASRESGGELFF TGTGCCAGCAGAGAATCAGGGGGGGAGCTGTTTTTT
TRBJ2-2 many TRBV7-2 NA CASSPHRDLANTGELFF TGTGCCAGCAGCCCGCACCGGGACCTCGCGAACACCGGGGAGCTGTTTTTT
TRBJ1-2 NA TRBV7-9 NA CASSQNNGGYTF TGTGCCAGCAGCCAGAATAATGGGGGCTACACCTTC
TRBJ2-7 few TRBV12-3/TRBV12-4 TRBD2 CASSLFGGSSYEQYF TGTGCCAGCAGTTTATTCGGCGGGAGCTCCTACGAGCAGTACTTC
TRBJ1-6 many TRBV10-3 TRBD1 CAISDNRGAGIRDSPLHF TGTGCCATCAGTGACAACAGGGGAGCAGGTATACGTGATTCACCCCTCCACTTT
TRBJ2-1 NA TRBV2 TRBD2 CASSIQGLAAYNEQFF TGTGCCAGCAGTATACAAGGACTAGCGGCGTACAATGAGCAGTTCTTC
TRBJ1-5 many TRBV18 NA CASSPSRGNQPQHF TGTGCCAGCTCACCATCTCGGGGCAATCAGCCCCAGCATTTT
TRBJ2-3 NA TRBV29-1 TRBD2 CSVVSGRALTDTQYF TGCAGCGTTGTTAGCGGGAGGGCCCTCACAGATACGCAGTATTTT
TRBJ2-1 few TRBV29-1 NA CSVEPPLSLGEVSYNEQFF TGCAGCGTTGAACCTCCCCTGTCGTTGGGGGAGGTCTCCTACAATGAGCAGTTCTTC
TRBJ2-1 NA TRBV20-1 TRBD2 CSARRERTSGNEQFF TGCAGTGCTAGACGCGAACGGACTAGCGGCAATGAGCAGTTCTTC
TRBJ1-1 many TRBV30 NA CAWSVLTVEAFF TGTGCCTGGAGTGTATTGACGGTTGAAGCTTTCTTT
TRBJ2-1 many TRBV9 TRBD1 CASSAGTGSYNEQFF TGTGCCAGCAGCGCAGGGACAGGCTCCTACAATGAGCAGTTCTTC
TRBJ1-1 NA TRBV5-1 NA CASSWNTGTEAFF TGCGCCAGCAGCTGGAATACCGGGACTGAAGCTTTCTTT
TRBJ1-3 many TRBV5-8 NA CASSLDGHPSGNTIYF TGTGCCAGCAGCTTGGATGGACATCCCTCTGGAAACACCATATATTTT
TRBJ2-7 few TRBV20-1 NA CSAGIGGNSYEQYF TGCAGTGCTGGGATCGGAGGGAACTCCTACGAGCAGTACTTC
TRBJ1-4 many TRBV10-3 NA CAIDRGGRDDNEKLFF TGTGCCATCGATAGGGGGGGACGGGACGACAATGAAAAACTGTTTTTT
TRBJ1-1 many TRBV20-1 TRBD1 CSARGSRGYTEAFF TGCAGTGCTAGAGGGAGCAGGGGGTACACTGAAGCTTTCTTT
TRBJ2-5 NA TRBV11-2 NA CASSLVPRVPQETQYF TGTGCCAGCAGCTTAGTTCCCAGGGTACCCCAAGAGACCCAGTACTTC
TRBJ2-3 many TRBV5-1 TRBD2 CASSWPTLSSGSVPDTQYF TGCGCCAGCAGCTGGCCCACTTTGTCGAGCGGGAGCGTTCCAGATACGCAGTATTTT
TRBJ1-2 few TRBV28 NA CASSSIARASTNYGYTF TGTGCCAGCAGTTCTATCGCACGAGCCTCGACTAACTATGGCTACACCTTC
TRBJ2-7 many TRBV7-6 NA CASSLDAEPEAYEQYF TGTGCCAGCAGCTTAGATGCGGAGCCCGAGGCCTACGAGCAGTACTTC
TRBJ1-2 many TRBV18 NA CASSPPVRNYGYTF TGTGCCAGCTCACCACCGGTCAGAAACTATGGCTACACCTTC
TRBJ2-1 many TRBV11-2 NA CASSFYSEGEQFF TGTGCCAGCAGCTTTTACTCGGAGGGTGAGCAGTTCTTC
TRBJ2-1 many TRBV6-1 TRBD2 CASRLALAENEQFF TGTGCCAGCAGGTTGGCGCTAGCGGAAAATGAGCAGTTCTTC
TRBJ2-5 NA TRBV7-2 TRBD2 CASSPMGGGEETQYF TGTGCCAGCAGCCCCATGGGGGGGGGGGAAGAGACCCAGTACTTC
TRBJ2-7 many TRBV15 NA CATSIYGQSSYEQYF TGTGCCACCAGCATCTACGGGCAGTCCTCCTACGAGCAGTACTTC
TRBJ2-2 many TRBV12-3/TRBV12-4 NA CASSFLGSVAGELFF TGTGCCAGCAGTTTCCTGGGGAGCGTCGCCGGGGAGCTGTTTTTT
TRBJ2-1 many TRBV7-9 TRBD2 CASSPIAGASNEQFF TGTGCCAGCAGCCCCATAGCGGGAGCTAGCAATGAGCAGTTCTTC
TRBJ2-2 many TRBV6-5 TRBD2 CASSYSILAGNTGELFF TGTGCCAGCAGTTACTCGATCCTAGCGGGGAACACCGGGGAGCTGTTTTTT
TRBJ2-3 NA TRBV30 NA CAWSLARTSDGDTQYF TGTGCCTGGAGTCTGGCGAGGACATCAGACGGAGATACGCAGTATTTT
TRBJ1-1 many TRBV7-9 NA CASSLAPQANTEAFF TGTGCCAGCAGCTTAGCGCCACAGGCGAACACTGAAGCTTTCTTT
TRBJ2-1 many TRBV29-1 TRBD2 CSVEDFPTSGSSYNEQFF TGCAGCGTTGAAGACTTTCCGACTAGCGGGAGCTCCTACAATGAGCAGTTCTTC
TRBJ2-7 NA TRBV7-2 NA CASSWGTRYEQYF TGTGCCAGCAGCTGGGGGACCCGCTACGAGCAGTACTTC
TRBJ2-5 many TRBV5-1 NA CASTPGRAQETQYF TGCGCCAGCACCCCCGGTAGGGCCCAAGAGACCCAGTACTTC
TRBJ2-3 many TRBV25-1 NA CASSEIARGVADTQYF TGTGCCAGCAGTGAAATTGCTAGAGGAGTGGCAGATACGCAGTATTTT
TRBJ2-3 NA TRBV28 NA CASSRGFADTQYF TGTGCCAGCAGTAGGGGGTTCGCAGATACGCAGTATTTT
TRBJ2-7 many TRBV30 TRBD1 CAWSVAWDSSYEQYF TGTGCCTGGAGTGTTGCGTGGGACAGCTCCTACGAGCAGTACTTC
TRBJ2-1 many TRBV4-3 TRBD2 CASSHPGTSGRANEQFF TGCGCCAGCAGCCACCCTGGAACTAGCGGGAGGGCCAATGAGCAGTTCTTC
TRBJ1-6 NA TRBV7-9 NA CAPTALSYNSPLHF TGTGCCCCGACGGCCCTATCCTATAATTCACCCCTCCACTTT
TRBJ2-1 many TRBV18 TRBD2 CASSPPTSGIPNEQFF TGTGCCAGCTCACCACCTACTAGCGGGATACCCAATGAGCAGTTCTTC